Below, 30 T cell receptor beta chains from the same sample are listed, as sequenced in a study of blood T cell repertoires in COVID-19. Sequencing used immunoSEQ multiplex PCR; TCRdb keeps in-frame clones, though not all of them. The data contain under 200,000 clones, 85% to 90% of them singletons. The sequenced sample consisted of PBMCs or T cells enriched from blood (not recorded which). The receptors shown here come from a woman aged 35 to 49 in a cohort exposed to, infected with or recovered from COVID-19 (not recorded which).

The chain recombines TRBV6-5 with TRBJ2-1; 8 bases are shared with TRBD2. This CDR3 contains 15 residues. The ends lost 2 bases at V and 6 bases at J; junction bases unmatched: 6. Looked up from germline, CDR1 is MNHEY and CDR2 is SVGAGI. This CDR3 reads CASSYVREGGNEQFF. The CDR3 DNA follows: TGTGCCAGCAGTTACGTTCGGGAGGGGGGCAATGAGCAGTTCTTC.

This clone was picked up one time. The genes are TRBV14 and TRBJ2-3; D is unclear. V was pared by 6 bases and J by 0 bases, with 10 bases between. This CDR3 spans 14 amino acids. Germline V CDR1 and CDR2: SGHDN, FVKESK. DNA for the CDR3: TGTGCCAGCAGACGACTGGCTAGCACAGATACGCAGTATTTT. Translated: CASRRLASTDTQYF.

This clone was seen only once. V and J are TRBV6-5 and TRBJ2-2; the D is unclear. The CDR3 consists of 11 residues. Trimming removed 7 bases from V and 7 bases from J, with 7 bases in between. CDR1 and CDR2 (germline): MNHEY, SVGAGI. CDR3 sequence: CASIEFGELFF. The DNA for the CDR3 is TGTGCCAGCATAGAGTTCGGGGAGCTGTTTTTT.

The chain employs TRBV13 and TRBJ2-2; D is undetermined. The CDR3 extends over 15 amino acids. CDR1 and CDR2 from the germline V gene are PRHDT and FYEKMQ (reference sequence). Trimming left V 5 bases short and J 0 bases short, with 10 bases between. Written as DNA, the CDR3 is TGTGCCAGCAGCCCGGAGCCGGCGAACACCGGGGAGCTGTTTTTT. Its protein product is CASSPEPANTGELFF.

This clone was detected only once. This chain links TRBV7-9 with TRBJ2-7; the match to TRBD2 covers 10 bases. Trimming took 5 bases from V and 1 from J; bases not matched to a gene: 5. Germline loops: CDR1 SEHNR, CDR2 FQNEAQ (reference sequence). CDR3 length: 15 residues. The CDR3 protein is CASSLLAGPSYEQYF. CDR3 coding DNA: TGTGCCAGCAGCCTACTAGCGGGACCTTCCTACGAGCAGTACTTC.

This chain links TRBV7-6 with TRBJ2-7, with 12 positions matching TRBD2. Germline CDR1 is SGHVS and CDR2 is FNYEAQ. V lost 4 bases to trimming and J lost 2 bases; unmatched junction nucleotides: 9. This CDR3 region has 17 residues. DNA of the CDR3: TGTGCCAGCAGCTCCAGACTAGCGGGAGCCCTAGCCTACGAGCAGTACTTC. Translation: CASSSRLAGALAYEQYF.

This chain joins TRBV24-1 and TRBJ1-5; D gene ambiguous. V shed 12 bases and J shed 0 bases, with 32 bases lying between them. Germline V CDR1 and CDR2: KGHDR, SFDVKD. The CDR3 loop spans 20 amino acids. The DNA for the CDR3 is TGTGCCTCGCCTAAAAGGTGGCAGATACCGACCACAGATAGCAATCAGCCCCAGCATTTT. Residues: CASPKRWQIPTTDSNQPQHF.

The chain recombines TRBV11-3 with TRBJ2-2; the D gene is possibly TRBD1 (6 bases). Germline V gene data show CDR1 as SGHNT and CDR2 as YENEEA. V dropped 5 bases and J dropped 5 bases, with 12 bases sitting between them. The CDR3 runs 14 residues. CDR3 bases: TGTGCCAGCAGCCCTAGAACAGGGACCGGGGAGCTGTTTTTT. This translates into CASSPRTGTGELFF.

In nucleotides, the CDR3 is TGTGCCACCAGCAGAGATCAGGAGGTCGATCCAGGATACACTGAAGCTTTCTTT. This codes for CATSRDQEVDPGYTEAFF. The chain links TRBV15 to TRBJ1-1; no clear D. The V and J ends lost 0 bases and 3 bases respectively, with 20 bases between them. Germline lookup yields CDR1 LNHNV and CDR2 YYDKDF (reference sequence). There are 18 residues in the CDR3.

The CDR3 here is CAWSITEGGYTF. The DNA of the CDR3 is TGTGCCTGGAGTATTACGGAGGGGGGCTACACCTTC. This chain joins TRBV30 and TRBJ1-2; tentatively, D is TRBD1 (5 bases). Germline CDR1 reads GTSNPN; CDR2 reads SVGIG (reference sequence). V shed 2 bases and J shed 8 bases, with 12 bases lying between them. The CDR3 consists of 12 residues.

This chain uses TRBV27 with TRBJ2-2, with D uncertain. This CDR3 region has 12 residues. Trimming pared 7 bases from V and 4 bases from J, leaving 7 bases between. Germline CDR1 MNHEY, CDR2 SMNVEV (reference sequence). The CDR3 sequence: CASKSGTGELFF. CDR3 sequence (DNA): TGTGCCAGCAAATCCGGCACCGGGGAGCTGTTTTTT.

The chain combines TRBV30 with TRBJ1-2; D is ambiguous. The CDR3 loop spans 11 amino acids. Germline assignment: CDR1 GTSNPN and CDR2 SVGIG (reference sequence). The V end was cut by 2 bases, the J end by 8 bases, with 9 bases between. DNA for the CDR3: TGTGCCTGGAGTCCCCGGGAGGGCTACACCTTC. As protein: CAWSPREGYTF.

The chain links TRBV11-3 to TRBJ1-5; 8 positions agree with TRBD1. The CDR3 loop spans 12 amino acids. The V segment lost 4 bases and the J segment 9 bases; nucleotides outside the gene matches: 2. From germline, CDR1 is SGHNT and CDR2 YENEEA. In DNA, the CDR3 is TGTGCCAGCAGCTCTACAGGGGGGCCCCAGCATTTT. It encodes CASSSTGGPQHF.

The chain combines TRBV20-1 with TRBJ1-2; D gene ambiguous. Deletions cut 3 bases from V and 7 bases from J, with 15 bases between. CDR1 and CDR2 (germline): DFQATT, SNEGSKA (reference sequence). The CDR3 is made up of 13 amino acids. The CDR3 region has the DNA TGCAGTGCTAGTGAGTTTGCAGGCTCTGGCTACACCTTC. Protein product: CSASEFAGSGYTF.

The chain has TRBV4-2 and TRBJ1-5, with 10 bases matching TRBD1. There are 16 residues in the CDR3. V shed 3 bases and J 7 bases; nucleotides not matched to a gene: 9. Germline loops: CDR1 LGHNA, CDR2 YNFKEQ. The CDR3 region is CASSQRTGGGGQPQHF. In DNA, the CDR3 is TGTGCCAGCAGCCAGAGGACAGGGGGAGGTGGGCAGCCCCAGCATTTT.

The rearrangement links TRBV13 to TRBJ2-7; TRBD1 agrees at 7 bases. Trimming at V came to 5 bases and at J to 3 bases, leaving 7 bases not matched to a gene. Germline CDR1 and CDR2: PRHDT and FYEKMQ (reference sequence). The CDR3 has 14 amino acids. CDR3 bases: TGTGCCAGCAGCCGACAGGGTGGCATCTACGAGCAGTACTTC. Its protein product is CASSRQGGIYEQYF.

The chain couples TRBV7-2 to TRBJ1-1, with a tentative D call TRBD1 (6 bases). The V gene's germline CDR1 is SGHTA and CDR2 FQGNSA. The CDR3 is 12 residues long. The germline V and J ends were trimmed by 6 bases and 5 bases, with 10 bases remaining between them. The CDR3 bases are TGTGCCAGCAGTTGGACAGAGACTGAAGCTTTCTTT. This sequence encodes CASSWTETEAFF.

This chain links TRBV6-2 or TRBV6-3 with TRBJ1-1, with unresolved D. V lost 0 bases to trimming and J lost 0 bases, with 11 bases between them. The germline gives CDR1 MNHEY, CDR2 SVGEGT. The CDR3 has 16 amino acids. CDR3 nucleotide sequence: TGTGCCAGCAGTTACTCGCGGCCTATCTTGAACACTGAAGCTTTCTTT. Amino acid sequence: CASSYSRPILNTEAFF.

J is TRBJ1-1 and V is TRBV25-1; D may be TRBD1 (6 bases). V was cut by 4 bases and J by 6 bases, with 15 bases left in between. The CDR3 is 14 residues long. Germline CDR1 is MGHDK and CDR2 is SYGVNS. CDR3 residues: CASSASRGRAEAFF. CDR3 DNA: TGTGCCAGCAGTGCGTCCAGGGGTAGGGCTGAAGCTTTCTTT.

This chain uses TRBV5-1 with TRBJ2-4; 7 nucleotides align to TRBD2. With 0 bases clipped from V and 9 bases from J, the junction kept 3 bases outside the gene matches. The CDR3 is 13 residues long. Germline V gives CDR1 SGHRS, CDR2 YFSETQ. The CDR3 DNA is TGCGCCAGCAGCTTGGATAAGCGGGGCATTCAGTACTTC. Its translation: CASSLDKRGIQYF.

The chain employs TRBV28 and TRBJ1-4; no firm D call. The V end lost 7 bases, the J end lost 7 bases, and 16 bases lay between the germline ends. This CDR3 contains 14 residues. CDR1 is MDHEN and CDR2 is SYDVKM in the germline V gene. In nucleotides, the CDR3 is TGTGCCAGCATCCCGGGATCGGGAGTTGAAAAACTGTTTTTT. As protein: CASIPGSGVEKLFF.

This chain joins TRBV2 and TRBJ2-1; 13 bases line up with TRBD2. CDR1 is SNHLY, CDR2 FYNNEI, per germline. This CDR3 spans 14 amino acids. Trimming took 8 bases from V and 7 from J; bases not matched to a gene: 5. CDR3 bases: TGTGCCAGCCCTAGGACTAGCGGGAGAAATGAGCAGTTCTTC. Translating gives CASPRTSGRNEQFF.

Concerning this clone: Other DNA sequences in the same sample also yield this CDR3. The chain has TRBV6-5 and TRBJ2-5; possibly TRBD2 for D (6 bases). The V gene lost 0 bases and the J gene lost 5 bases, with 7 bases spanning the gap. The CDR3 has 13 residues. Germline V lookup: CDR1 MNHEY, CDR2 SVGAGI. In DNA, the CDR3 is TGTGCCAGCAGTTACTCGAGCGGGGAGACCCAGTACTTC. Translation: CASSYSSGETQYF.

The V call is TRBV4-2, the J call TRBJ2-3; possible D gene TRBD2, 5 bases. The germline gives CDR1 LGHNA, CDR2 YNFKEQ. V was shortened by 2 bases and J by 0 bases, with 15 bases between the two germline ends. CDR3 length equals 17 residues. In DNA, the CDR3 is TGTGCCAGCAGCCAAAAAGACGGAGGACCTAGCACAGATACGCAGTATTTT. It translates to CASSQKDGGPSTDTQYF.

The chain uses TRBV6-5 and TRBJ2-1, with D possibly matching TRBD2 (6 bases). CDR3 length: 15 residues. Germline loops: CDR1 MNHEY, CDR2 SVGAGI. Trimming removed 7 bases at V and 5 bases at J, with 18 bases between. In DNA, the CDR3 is TGTGCCAGCATGAGAGCGGGTTCACGAAACAATGAGCAGTTCTTC. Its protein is CASMRAGSRNNEQFF.

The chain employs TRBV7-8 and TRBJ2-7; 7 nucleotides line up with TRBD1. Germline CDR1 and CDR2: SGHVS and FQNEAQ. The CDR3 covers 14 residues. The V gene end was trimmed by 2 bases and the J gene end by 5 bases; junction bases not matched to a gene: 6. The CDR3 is CASSLTQGNHEQYF. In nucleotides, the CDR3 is TGTGCCAGCAGCTTAACACAGGGGAATCACGAGCAGTACTTC.

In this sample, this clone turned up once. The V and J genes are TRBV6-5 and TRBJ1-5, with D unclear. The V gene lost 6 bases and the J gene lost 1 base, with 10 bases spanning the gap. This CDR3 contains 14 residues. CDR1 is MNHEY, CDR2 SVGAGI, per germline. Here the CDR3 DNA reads TGTGCCAGCAGCCCGGGTGGCAGCAATCAGCCCCAGCATTTT. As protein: CASSPGGSNQPQHF.

CDR3 amino acids: CASSESRGAGYEQYF. The CDR3 DNA is TGTGCCAGCAGTGAGTCCAGGGGGGCGGGGTACGAGCAGTACTTC. The chain joins TRBV6-1 to TRBJ2-7, with a possible D match to TRBD1 (7 bases). The CDR3 spans 15 residues. Trimming left V 3 bases short and J 4 bases short, with 16 bases between. The germline V gene encodes CDR1 MNHNS and CDR2 SASEGT.

The CDR3 DNA reads as TGTGCCAGCAGTGACGCGGCAGGGGGCTACAATGAGCAGTTCTTC. This gives the protein CASSDAAGGYNEQFF. The rearrangement links TRBV6-4 to TRBJ2-1; 7 bases are shared with TRBD1. This CDR3 has 15 amino acids. CDR1 is MRHNA and CDR2 is SNTAGT in the germline V gene. J was trimmed by 3 bases and V by 2 bases; bases with no gene match: 4.

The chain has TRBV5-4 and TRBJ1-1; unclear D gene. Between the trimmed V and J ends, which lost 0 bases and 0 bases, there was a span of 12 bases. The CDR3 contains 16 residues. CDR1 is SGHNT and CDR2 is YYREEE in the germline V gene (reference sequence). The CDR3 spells CASSLGGLRMNTEAFF. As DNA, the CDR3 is TGTGCCAGCAGCTTGGGAGGACTCAGAATGAACACTGAAGCTTTCTTT.